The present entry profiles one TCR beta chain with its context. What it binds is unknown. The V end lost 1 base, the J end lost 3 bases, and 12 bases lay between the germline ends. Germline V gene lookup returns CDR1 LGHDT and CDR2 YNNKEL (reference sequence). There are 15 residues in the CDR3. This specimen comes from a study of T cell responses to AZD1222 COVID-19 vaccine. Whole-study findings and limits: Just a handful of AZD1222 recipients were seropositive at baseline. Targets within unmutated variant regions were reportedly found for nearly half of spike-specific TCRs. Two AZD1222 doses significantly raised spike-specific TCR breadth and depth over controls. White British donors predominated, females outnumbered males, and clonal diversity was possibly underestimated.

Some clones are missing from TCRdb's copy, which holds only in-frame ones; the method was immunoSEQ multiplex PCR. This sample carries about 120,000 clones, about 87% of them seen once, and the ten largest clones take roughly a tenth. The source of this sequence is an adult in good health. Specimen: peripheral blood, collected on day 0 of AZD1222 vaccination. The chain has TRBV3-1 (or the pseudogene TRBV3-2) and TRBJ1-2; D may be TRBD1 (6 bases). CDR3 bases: TGTGCCAGCAGCCAAGCCCAGGGGACTTACTATGGCTACACCTTC. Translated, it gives CASSQAQGTYYGYTF.